The rows below give T cell receptor beta chains drawn from one sample of a study of shared clonotypes between healthy human individuals. Measured with immunoSEQ multiplex PCR; TCRdb has only the in-frame clones, and not every one. The sample lists under 550,000 clones, 95% to 97% occurring once. What was sequenced was naive CD4+ T cells sorted from blood. The receptors here all came from a woman aged 30 to 39 in good health. The CDR3 runs from the conserved cysteine through the conserved F or W. The D gene is left open where the match is weak. Expanded clones are given a class, and other clones once, few, many or no size at all.

TRBD2,TRBJ2-7,TRBV27,.,CASRKLAGNFYEQYF,TGTGCCAGCAGGAAATTAGCGGGAAACTTCTACGAGCAGTACTTC
TRBD2,TRBJ2-5,TRBV28,.,CASSRASGPLETQYF,TGTGCCAGCAGTAGGGCTAGCGGGCCCCTGGAGACCCAGTACTTC
.,TRBJ2-4,TRBV5-1,.,CASSGGRGLAKNIQYF,TGCGCCAGCAGCGGAGGGCGCGGACTAGCCAAAAACATTCAGTACTTC
.,TRBJ2-1,TRBV4-2,.,CASSQVRKGDNEQFF,TGTGCCAGCAGCCAAGTTCGAAAAGGGGACAATGAGCAGTTCTTC
TRBD2,TRBJ2-7,TRBV5-4,.,CASSLGVGLAGGKYF,TGTGCCAGCAGCTTGGGGGTGGGACTAGCGGGAGGGAAGTACTTC
.,TRBJ2-1,TRBV5-1,.,CASSLDSYNEQFF,TGCGCCAGCAGCTTGGATTCCTACAATGAGCAGTTCTTC
.,TRBJ2-7,TRBV10-1,.,CASQPLGGEQYF,TGCGCCAGCCAGCCGCTTGGGGGGGAGCAGTACTTC
.,TRBJ2-7,TRBV27,.,CASSLRGGIEQYF,TGTGCCAGCAGTCTCCGAGGCGGCATAGAGCAGTACTTC
.,TRBJ2-3,TRBV14,.,CASSHPRSSTDTQYF,TGTGCCAGCAGCCATCCCCGGTCTAGCACAGATACGCAGTATTTT
TRBD2,TRBJ2-1,TRBV7-3,once,CASSLMVAGASEQFF,TGTGCCAGCAGCTTAATGGTAGCGGGAGCAAGTGAGCAGTTCTTC
TRBD2,TRBJ2-1,TRBV19,.,CASTPAGAGEQFF,TGTGCCAGTACCCCAGCGGGGGCGGGTGAGCAGTTCTTC